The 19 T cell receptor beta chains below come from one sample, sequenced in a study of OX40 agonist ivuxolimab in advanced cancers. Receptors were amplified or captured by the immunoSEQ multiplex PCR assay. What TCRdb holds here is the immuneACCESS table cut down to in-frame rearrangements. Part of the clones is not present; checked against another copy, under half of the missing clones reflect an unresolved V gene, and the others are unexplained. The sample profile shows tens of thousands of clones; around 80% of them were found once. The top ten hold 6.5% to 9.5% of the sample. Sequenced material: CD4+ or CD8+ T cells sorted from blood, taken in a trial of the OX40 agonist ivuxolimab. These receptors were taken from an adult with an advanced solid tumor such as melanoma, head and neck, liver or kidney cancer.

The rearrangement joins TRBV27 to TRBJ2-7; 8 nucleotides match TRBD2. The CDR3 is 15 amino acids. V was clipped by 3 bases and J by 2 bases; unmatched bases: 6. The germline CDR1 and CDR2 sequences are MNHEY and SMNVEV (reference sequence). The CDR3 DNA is TGTGCCAGCAGTTTTTCGGGGGGGCGCACCTACGAGCAGTACTTC. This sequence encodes CASSFSGGRTYEQYF.

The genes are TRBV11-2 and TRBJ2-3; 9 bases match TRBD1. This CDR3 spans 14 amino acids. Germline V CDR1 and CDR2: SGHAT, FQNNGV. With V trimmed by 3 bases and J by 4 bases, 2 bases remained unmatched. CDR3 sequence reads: CASSFGTGPDTQYF. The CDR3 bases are TGTGCCAGCAGCTTTGGGACAGGGCCAGATACGCAGTATTTT.

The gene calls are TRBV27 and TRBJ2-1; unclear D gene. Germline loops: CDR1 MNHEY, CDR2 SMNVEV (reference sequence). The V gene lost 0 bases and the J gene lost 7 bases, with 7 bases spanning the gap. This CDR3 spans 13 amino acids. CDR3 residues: CASSLSGWNEQFF. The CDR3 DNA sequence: TGTGCCAGCAGTTTATCGGGGTGGAATGAGCAGTTCTTC.

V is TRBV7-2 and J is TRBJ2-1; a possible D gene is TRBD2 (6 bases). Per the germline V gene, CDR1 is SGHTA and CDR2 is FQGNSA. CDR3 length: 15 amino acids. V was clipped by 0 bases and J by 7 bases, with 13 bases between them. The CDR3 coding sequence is TGTGCCAGCAGCTTAGCGGGACTCCCCTTAAATGAGCAGTTCTTC. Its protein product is CASSLAGLPLNEQFF.

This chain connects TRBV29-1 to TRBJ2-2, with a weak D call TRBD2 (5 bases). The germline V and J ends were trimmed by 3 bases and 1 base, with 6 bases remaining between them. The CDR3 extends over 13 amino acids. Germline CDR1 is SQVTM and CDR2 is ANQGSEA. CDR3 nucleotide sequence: TGCAGCGTTGAGAGGGAGAACACCGGGGAGCTGTTTTTT. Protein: CSVERENTGELFF.

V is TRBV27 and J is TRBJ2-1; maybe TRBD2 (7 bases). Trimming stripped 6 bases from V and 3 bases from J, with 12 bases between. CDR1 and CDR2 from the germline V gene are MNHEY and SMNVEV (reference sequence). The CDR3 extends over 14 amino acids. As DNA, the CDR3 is TGTGCCAGCAGAGAGGGGGGGTTCTACAATGAGCAGTTCTTC. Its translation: CASREGGFYNEQFF.

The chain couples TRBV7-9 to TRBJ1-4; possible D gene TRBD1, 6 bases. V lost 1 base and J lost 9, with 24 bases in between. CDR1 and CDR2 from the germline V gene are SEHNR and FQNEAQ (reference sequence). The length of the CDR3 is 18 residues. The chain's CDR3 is CASSLVGHGGPLKQKLFF. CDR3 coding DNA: TGTGCCAGCAGCTTAGTAGGCCACGGGGGGCCCCTTAAGCAAAAACTGTTTTTT.

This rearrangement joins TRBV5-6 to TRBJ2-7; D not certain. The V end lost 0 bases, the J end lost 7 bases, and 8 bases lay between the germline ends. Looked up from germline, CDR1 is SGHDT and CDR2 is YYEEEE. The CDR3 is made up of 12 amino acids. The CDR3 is CASSLGALEQYF. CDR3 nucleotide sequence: TGTGCCAGCAGCTTGGGGGCTTTGGAGCAGTACTTC. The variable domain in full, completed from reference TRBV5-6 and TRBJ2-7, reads DAGVTQSPTHLIKTRGQQVTLRCSPKSGHDTVSWYQQALGQGPQFIFQYYEEEERQRGNFPDRFSGHQFPNYSSELNVNALLLGDSALYLCASSLGALEQYFGPGTRLTVT.

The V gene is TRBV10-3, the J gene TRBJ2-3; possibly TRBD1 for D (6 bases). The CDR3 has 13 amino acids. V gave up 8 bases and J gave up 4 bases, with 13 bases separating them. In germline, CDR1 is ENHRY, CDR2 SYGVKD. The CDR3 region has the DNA TGTGCCATCCCAGGGGTTAGCGCAGATACGCAGTATTTT. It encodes CAIPGVSADTQYF.

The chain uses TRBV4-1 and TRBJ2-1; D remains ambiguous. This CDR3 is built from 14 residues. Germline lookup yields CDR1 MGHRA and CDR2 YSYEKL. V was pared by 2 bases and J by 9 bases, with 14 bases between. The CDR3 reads CASSQYPAGAEQFF. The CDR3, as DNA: TGCGCCAGCAGCCAATATCCCGCCGGCGCTGAGCAGTTCTTC.

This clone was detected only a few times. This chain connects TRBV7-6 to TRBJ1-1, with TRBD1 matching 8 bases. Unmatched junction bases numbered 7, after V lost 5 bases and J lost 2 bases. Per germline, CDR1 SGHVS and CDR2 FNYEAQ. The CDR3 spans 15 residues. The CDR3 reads CASSMPGQANTEAFF. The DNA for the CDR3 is TGTGCCAGCAGCATGCCGGGACAGGCTAACACTGAAGCTTTCTTT.

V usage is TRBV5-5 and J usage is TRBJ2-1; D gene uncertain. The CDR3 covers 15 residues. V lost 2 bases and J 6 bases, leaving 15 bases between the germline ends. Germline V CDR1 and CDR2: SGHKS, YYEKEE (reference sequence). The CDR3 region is CASSFWVSIVNEQFF. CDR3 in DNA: TGTGCCAGCAGCTTTTGGGTTTCGATAGTCAATGAGCAGTTCTTC. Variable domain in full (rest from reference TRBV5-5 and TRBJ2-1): DAGVTQSPTHLIKTRGQQVTLRCSPISGHKSVSWYQQVLGQGPQFIFQYYEKEERGRGNFPDRFSARQFPNYSSELNVNALLLGDSALYLCASSFWVSIVNEQFFGPGTRLTVL.

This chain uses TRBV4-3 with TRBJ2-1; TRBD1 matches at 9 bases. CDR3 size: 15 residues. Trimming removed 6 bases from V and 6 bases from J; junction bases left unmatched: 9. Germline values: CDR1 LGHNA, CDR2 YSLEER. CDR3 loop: CASRLGTGYGNEQFF. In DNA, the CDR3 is TGCGCCAGCAGGCTTGGGACAGGGTATGGCAATGAGCAGTTCTTC.

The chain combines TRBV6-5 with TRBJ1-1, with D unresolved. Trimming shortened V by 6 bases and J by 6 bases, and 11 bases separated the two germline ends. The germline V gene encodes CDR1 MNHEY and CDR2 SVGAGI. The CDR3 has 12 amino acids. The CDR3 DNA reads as TGTGCCAGCAGGAACCCAGGAGCTGAAGCTTTCTTT. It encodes CASRNPGAEAFF.

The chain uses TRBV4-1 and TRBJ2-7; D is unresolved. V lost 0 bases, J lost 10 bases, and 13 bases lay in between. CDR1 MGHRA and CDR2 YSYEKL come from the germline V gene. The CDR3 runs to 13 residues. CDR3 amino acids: CASSQDRTVVQYF. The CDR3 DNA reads TGCGCCAGCAGCCAAGACCGGACCGTAGTACAGTACTTC.

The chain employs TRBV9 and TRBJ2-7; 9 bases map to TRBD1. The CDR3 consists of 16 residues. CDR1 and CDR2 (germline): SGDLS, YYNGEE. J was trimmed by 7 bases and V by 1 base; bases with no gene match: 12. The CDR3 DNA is TGTGCCAGCAGCGTACAAGCGGACAGGGGAGTGATGGAGCAGTACTTC. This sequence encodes CASSVQADRGVMEQYF.

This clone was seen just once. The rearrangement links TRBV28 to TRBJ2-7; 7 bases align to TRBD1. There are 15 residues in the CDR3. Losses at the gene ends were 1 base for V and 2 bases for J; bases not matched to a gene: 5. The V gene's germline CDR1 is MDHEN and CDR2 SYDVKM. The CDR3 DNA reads TGTGCCAGCAGTTTATTACGACAGGGCCCCTACGAGCAGTACTTC. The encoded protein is CASSLLRQGPYEQYF.

CDR3 sequence: CASSERSGGANQPQHF. The CDR3, as DNA: TGTGCCAGCAGTGAAAGGAGCGGGGGCGCGAATCAGCCCCAGCATTTT. The V gene is TRBV6-1, the J gene TRBJ1-5; D may be TRBD1 (6 bases). The CDR3 is 16 amino acids. Deletions cut 2 bases from V and 4 bases from J, with 15 bases between. Germline assignment: CDR1 MNHNS and CDR2 SASEGT.

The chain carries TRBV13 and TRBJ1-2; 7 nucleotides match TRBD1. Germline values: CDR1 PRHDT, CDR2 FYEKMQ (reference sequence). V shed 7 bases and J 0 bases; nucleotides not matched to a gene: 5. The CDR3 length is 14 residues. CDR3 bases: TGTGCCAGCACCGGACAGGTAGCTAACTATGGCTACACCTTC. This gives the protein CASTGQVANYGYTF.